The present TCR beta chain was sequenced within a study of cytomegalovirus exposure and HLA in healthy donors. The J segment lost 7 bases and the V segment lost 0 bases, leaving 4 bases of the junction unmatched. Germline CDR1 reads MNHNS; CDR2 reads SASEGT. The CDR3 sequence is 15 residues long. The study ran its PCR with 60 Vbeta and 13 Jbeta primers. Data came from immunoSEQ multiplex PCR; TCRdb stores just in-frame clones and leaves some out. The sample comprises about 180,000 clones, roughly 79% of which are singletons, and roughly 5% rests with the top ten. This rearrangement joins TRBV6-1 to TRBJ1-4, with TRBD1 identical over 8 bases. The sequenced sample was PBMCs. The clonotype originates from a woman aged 18 to 35 in good health and CMV-seropositive. The CDR3 DNA is TGTGCCAGCAGTGAAGCTTCAGGGGGCGCTGAAAAACTGTTTTTT. Amino acids: CASSEASGGAEKLFF.